The 27 T cell receptor beta chains in this list originate from one sample, sequenced in a study of T cell responses to AZD1222 COVID-19 vaccine. Data came from immunoSEQ multiplex PCR; TCRdb stores just in-frame clones and leaves some out. This sample has about 83,000 clones; 80% to 90% occur once, and the top ten carry approximately 30%. The sequences come from peripheral blood, collected on day 0 of AZD1222 vaccination. The origin of the receptors is an adult in good health.

This clone has just a few counts. The chain couples TRBV27 to TRBJ1-1; unclear D gene. Between the trimmed V and J ends, which lost 5 bases and 1 base, there was a span of 8 bases. The germline gives CDR1 MNHEY, CDR2 SMNVEV (reference sequence). The length of the CDR3 is 13 residues. CDR3 in amino acids: CASSRSRNTEAFF. For the CDR3, the DNA is TGTGCCAGCAGTCGAAGCAGGAACACTGAAGCTTTCTTT.

The rearrangement joins TRBV5-6 to TRBJ1-4; TRBD1 might be the D (6 bases). Germline lookup yields CDR1 SGHDT and CDR2 YYEEEE. This CDR3 region has 14 residues. The V and J ends lost 2 bases and 6 bases respectively, with 11 bases between them. CDR3 region: CASSLTGPDEKLFF. In DNA form, the CDR3 reads TGTGCCAGCAGCTTAACAGGGCCAGATGAAAAACTGTTTTTT.

The J gene is TRBJ2-6, the V gene TRBV4-1; 9 bases agree with TRBD1. After removal of 4 bases from V and 2 bases from J, the junction contained 9 bases not matched to a gene. CDR1 MGHRA and CDR2 YSYEKL come from the germline V gene. The CDR3 loop spans 18 amino acids. CDR3 region: CASSPGTGGRTGANVLTF. For the CDR3, the DNA is TGCGCCAGCAGCCCAGGAACAGGGGGCAGAACTGGGGCCAACGTCCTGACTTTC.

V usage is TRBV2 and J usage is TRBJ2-2, with a weak D call TRBD1 (6 bases). V lost 4 bases and J lost 3, with 9 bases in between. CDR1 SNHLY and CDR2 FYNNEI come from the germline V gene. The CDR3 is 14 residues long. CDR3 DNA: TGTGCCAGCAGTGTCAGGGGTGACACCGGGGAGCTGTTTTTT. This gives the protein CASSVRGDTGELFF.

V usage is TRBV27 and J usage is TRBJ2-7; 7 bases are shared with TRBD1. The CDR3 totals 16 residues. V gave up 3 bases and J gave up 7 bases; unmatched junction bases: 15. Looked up from germline, CDR1 is MNHEY and CDR2 is SMNVEV (reference sequence). This CDR3 reads CASSLRGGEFPREQYF. CDR3 sequence (DNA): TGTGCCAGCAGTTTGCGAGGGGGCGAGTTCCCTCGGGAGCAGTACTTC.

V usage is TRBV5-1 and J usage is TRBJ1-5; no reliable D call. The V and J ends lost 2 bases and 4 bases respectively, with 16 bases between them. Germline V gives CDR1 SGHRS, CDR2 YFSETQ. This CDR3 is 16 amino acids long. The CDR3: CASSFAPTGVNQPQHF. The CDR3 DNA reads TGCGCCAGCAGCTTTGCACCTACCGGGGTTAATCAGCCCCAGCATTTT.

The gene calls are TRBV7-6 and TRBJ1-1, with D hard to call. V was trimmed by 1 base and J by 5 bases, leaving 8 bases between them. This CDR3 region has 13 residues. Germline-derived CDR1 and CDR2 are SGHVS and FNYEAQ. The CDR3, as DNA: TGTGCCAGCAGCTTAGGAGAGGGTACTGAAGCTTTCTTT. Its protein is CASSLGEGTEAFF.

This chain connects TRBV10-1 to TRBJ1-2, with D hard to call. This CDR3 contains 15 residues. V lost 6 bases and J 0 bases, leaving 14 bases between the germline ends. The germline V gene encodes CDR1 WNHNN and CDR2 SYGVQD (reference sequence). The CDR3 here is CASREPTPSNYGYTF. The CDR3 DNA is TGCGCCAGCAGGGAGCCGACCCCCTCTAACTATGGCTACACCTTC.

The chain links TRBV19 to TRBJ2-5; a possible D gene is TRBD2 (6 bases). The CDR3 is 14 residues long. V gave up 4 bases and J gave up 2 bases, with 11 bases separating them. Per germline, CDR1 LNHDA and CDR2 SQIVND (reference sequence). CDR3 sequence (DNA): TGTGCCAGTAGTAGGACTAAACTACAAGAGACCCAGTACTTC. It specifies CASSRTKLQETQYF.

The chain is built from TRBV19 and TRBJ1-1; no definite D call. The CDR3 spans 13 residues. The V gene's germline CDR1 is LNHDA and CDR2 SQIVND (reference sequence). Deletions cut 8 bases from V and 1 base from J, with 11 bases between. The CDR3: CASQSWENTEAFF. The CDR3 coding sequence is TGTGCCAGTCAGTCATGGGAGAACACTGAAGCTTTCTTT.

V usage is TRBV27 and J usage is TRBJ1-5; no firm D call. Germline V lookup: CDR1 MNHEY, CDR2 SMNVEV (reference sequence). This CDR3 is built from 13 residues. Trimming took 4 bases from V and 4 from J, leaving 8 bases between them. The CDR3 sequence: CASSYTVNQPQHF. DNA for the CDR3: TGTGCCAGCAGTTACACGGTGAATCAGCCCCAGCATTTT.

The chain combines TRBV5-1 with TRBJ1-5; TRBD1 matches at 7 bases. This CDR3 is built from 18 residues. Germline CDR1 is SGHRS and CDR2 is YFSETQ. After removal of 1 base from V and 0 bases from J, the junction contained 10 bases not matched to a gene. CDR3 protein: CASSLIPGGLYSNQPQHF. The DNA of the CDR3 is TGCGCCAGCAGCTTGATCCCAGGGGGACTCTATAGCAATCAGCCCCAGCATTTT.

The V gene is TRBV6-2 or TRBV6-3, the J gene TRBJ2-2; the match to TRBD2 covers 9 bases. Per the germline V gene, CDR1 is MNHEY and CDR2 is SVGEGT. Losses at the gene ends were 2 bases for V and 1 base for J; bases not matched to a gene: 2. This CDR3 spans 16 amino acids. CDR3 in amino acids: CASSYLSGRNTGELFF. The CDR3 DNA is TGTGCCAGCAGTTACCTTAGCGGGAGGAACACCGGGGAGCTGTTTTTT.

The chain is built from TRBV28 and TRBJ1-5; 9 nucleotides agree with TRBD1. Germline loops: CDR1 MDHEN, CDR2 SYDVKM. The CDR3 sequence is 15 residues long. Unmatched junction bases numbered 8, after V lost 5 bases and J lost 6 bases. The CDR3 sequence is CASSPRDRVGQPQHF. In DNA form, the CDR3 reads TGTGCCAGCAGTCCCCGGGACAGGGTAGGTCAGCCCCAGCATTTT.

This chain connects TRBV6-4 to TRBJ2-2, with D possibly TRBD2 on 5 matching bases. This CDR3 spans 14 amino acids. Deletions cut 6 bases from V and 5 bases from J, with 13 bases between. Per the germline V gene, CDR1 is MRHNA and CDR2 is SNTAGT. The CDR3 DNA reads TGTGCCAGCAGCCAGGAGGAGTGGACCGGGGAGCTGTTTTTT. Translating it yields CASSQEEWTGELFF.

The rearrangement links TRBV24-1 to TRBJ2-3; no firm D call. The CDR3 is 11 amino acids. Germline CDR1 KGHDR, CDR2 SFDVKD. Trimming took 2 bases from V and 14 from J, leaving 10 bases between them. Written as DNA, the CDR3 is TGTGCCACCAGTGATTCTGGTCTCTTGTATTTT. Its protein product is CATSDSGLLYF.

A few counts support this clone. The V gene is TRBV19, the J gene TRBJ2-3, with TRBD2 identical over 12 bases. V shed 5 bases, J shed 7 bases, and the junction held 10 bases outside the gene matches. The CDR3 is 16 residues long. Germline loops: CDR1 LNHDA, CDR2 SQIVND (reference sequence). The CDR3 here is CASSLLAGGPLYTQYF. The DNA for the CDR3 is TGTGCCAGTAGTTTACTAGCGGGAGGCCCTCTATATACGCAGTATTTT.

The count of this clone is one. The rearrangement joins TRBV20-1 to TRBJ2-7; possibly TRBD2 for D (6 bases). The germline V gene encodes CDR1 DFQATT and CDR2 SNEGSKA (reference sequence). Between the trimmed V and J ends, which lost 6 bases and 6 bases, there was a span of 12 bases. The CDR3 spans 11 residues. CDR3 DNA: TGCAGTGCGAGACTAGTGCGCGAGCAGTACTTC. It is translated as CSARLVREQYF.

The chain couples TRBV5-1 to TRBJ1-3; D not resolved. V lost 0 bases and J lost 0, with 7 bases in between. This CDR3 contains 15 residues. CDR1 is SGHRS and CDR2 is YFSETQ in the germline V gene. Written as DNA, the CDR3 is TGCGCCAGCAGCTTGGAACAGTCCTCTGGAAACACCATATATTTT. This sequence encodes CASSLEQSSGNTIYF.

This sequence joins TRBV6-2 or TRBV6-3 and TRBJ2-2; 7 bases agree with TRBD2. The CDR3 runs to 15 residues. V was clipped by 6 bases and J by 3 bases; unmatched bases: 7. Germline assignment: CDR1 MNHEY and CDR2 SVGEGT. The CDR3, as DNA: TGTGCCAGCAGCCGGACTAGTGGTTACACCGGGGAGCTGTTTTTT. Residues: CASSRTSGYTGELFF.

J is TRBJ2-5 and V is TRBV6-6, with a weak D call TRBD2 (5 bases). Trimming took off 6 bases at V and 4 bases at J, with 15 bases between the two ends. CDR1 is MNHNY and CDR2 is SVGAGI in the germline V gene (reference sequence). The CDR3 sequence is 14 residues long. The CDR3 sequence is CASRREGRGETQYF. As DNA, the CDR3 is TGTGCCAGCAGGCGTGAGGGAAGAGGAGAGACCCAGTACTTC.

The chain uses TRBV9 and TRBJ2-7; 7 nucleotides align to TRBD1. The CDR3 runs 15 residues. CDR1 is SGDLS and CDR2 is YYNGEE in the germline V gene. V was clipped by 0 bases and J by 6 bases; unmatched bases: 9. The CDR3 DNA reads as TGTGCCAGCAGCGTAGGTGAGAACAGGGGCTTCGAGCAGTACTTC. Protein: CASSVGENRGFEQYF. The full variable domain, its missing parts supplied by reference TRBV9 and TRBJ2-7, is DSGVTQTPKHLITATGQRVTLRCSPRSGDLSVYWYQQSLDQGLQFLIQYYNGEERAKGNILERFSAQQFPDLHSELNLSSLELGDSALYFCASSVGENRGFEQYFGPGTRLTVT.

The chain links TRBV7-9 to TRBJ1-4; D is unresolved. Per the germline V gene, CDR1 is SEHNR and CDR2 is FQNEAQ (reference sequence). This CDR3 is 15 amino acids long. V lost 1 base and J 0 bases, leaving 6 bases between the germline ends. CDR3 sequence (DNA): TGTGCCAGCAGCTTAGGGCAGGCAACTAATGAAAAACTGTTTTTT. Protein sequence: CASSLGQATNEKLFF. Complete variable domain (other parts from reference TRBV7-9 and TRBJ1-4): DTGVSQNPRHKITKRGQNVTFRCDPISEHNRLYWYRQTLGQGPEFLTYFQNEAQLEKSRLLSDRFSAERPKGSFSTLEIQRTEQGDSAMYLCASSLGQATNEKLFFGSGTQLSVL.

The chain uses TRBV18 and TRBJ1-4; TRBD1 agrees at 7 bases. Germline V gene sequence: CDR1 KGHSH, CDR2 LQKENI. The CDR3 runs to 13 residues. V lost 5 bases to trimming and J lost 8 bases; unmatched junction nucleotides: 5. Written as DNA, the CDR3 is TGTGCCAGCTCAAGGGGGCTGGGGGAAAAACTGTTTTTT. Translating gives CASSRGLGEKLFF.

This clone was observed a single time. The chain employs TRBV3-1 (or the pseudogene TRBV3-2) and TRBJ2-1; TRBD2 matches 8 bases. The V and J ends lost 6 bases and 2 bases, in that order; junction bases with no gene match: 9. CDR3 length: 16 residues. The germline gives CDR1 LGHDT, CDR2 YNNKEL (reference sequence). The CDR3 loop reads CASRLSDGRAYNEQFF. The DNA of the CDR3 is TGTGCCAGCAGACTTTCAGACGGGAGGGCCTACAATGAGCAGTTCTTC.

The chain uses TRBV12-5 and TRBJ2-6, with 7 bases aligning to TRBD2. There are 19 residues in the CDR3. After removal of 3 bases from V and 0 bases from J, the junction contained 11 bases not matched to a gene. Per germline, CDR1 LGHNT and CDR2 FRNRAP. CDR3 bases: TGTGCTAGTGGTTTAAGCCCCCAGCGGGACGTCTCTGGGGCCAACGTCCTGACTTTC. Protein: CASGLSPQRDVSGANVLTF.

The rearrangement links TRBV10-3 to TRBJ1-3, with D hard to call. Germline CDR1 reads ENHRY; CDR2 reads SYGVKD. The CDR3 has 14 residues. The V and J ends lost 6 bases and 0 bases respectively, with 9 bases between them. CDR3 in amino acids: CAIRETTSGNTIYF. The CDR3 bases are TGTGCCATCAGGGAGACAACCTCTGGAAACACCATATATTTT.